This T cell receptor (beta chain) was found in a study of blood T cell repertoires in COVID-19. As for the study in general: Donors in the United States, Italy and Spain gave samples during acute or convalescent COVID-19.

Those enrolled, adults aged about 18 to 89 years, came from around 24 US areas. Self-reported history from a screening survey and questionnaire set each donor's cohort. Original processing notes: The assay estimated nucleated cells by amplifying reference gene primers. TCRdb's copy holds only in-frame clones and misses some; the assay was immunoSEQ multiplex PCR. V, J and clone size derive from that table, while D and trimming were established from the DNA sequence. The sample contains approximately 180,000 clones, approximately 84% of which appear only once. Germline CDR1 is SEHNR and CDR2 is FQNEAQ (reference sequence). The CDR3 extends over 18 amino acids. V dropped 1 base and J dropped 11; count of bases not matched to a gene: 17.

The specimen sequenced was PBMCs or T cells enriched from blood (not recorded which). The receptor's source is a human donor with acute COVID-19. The donor label of this sample is uncertain. The chain recombines TRBV7-9 with TRBJ2-1; 10 nucleotides agree with TRBD1. CDR3: CASSLGVSGTGVKNKQFF. The CDR3, as DNA: TGTGCCAGCAGCTTAGGGGTATCCGGGACAGGGGTGAAAAATAAGCAGTTCTTC.